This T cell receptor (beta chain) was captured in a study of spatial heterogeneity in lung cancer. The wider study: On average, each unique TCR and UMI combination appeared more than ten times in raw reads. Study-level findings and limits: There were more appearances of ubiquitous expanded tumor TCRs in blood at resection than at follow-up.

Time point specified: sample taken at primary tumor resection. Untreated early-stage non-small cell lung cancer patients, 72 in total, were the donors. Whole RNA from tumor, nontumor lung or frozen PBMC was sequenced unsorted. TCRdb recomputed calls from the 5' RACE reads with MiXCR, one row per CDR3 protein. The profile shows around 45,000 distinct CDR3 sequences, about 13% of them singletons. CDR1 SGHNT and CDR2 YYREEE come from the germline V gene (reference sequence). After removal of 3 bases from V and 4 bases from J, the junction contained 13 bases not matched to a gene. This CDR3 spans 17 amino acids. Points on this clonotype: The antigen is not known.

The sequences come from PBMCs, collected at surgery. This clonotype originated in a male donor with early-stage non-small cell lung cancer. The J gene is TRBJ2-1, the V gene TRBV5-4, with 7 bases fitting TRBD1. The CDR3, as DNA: TGTGCCAGCAGCTCACCATTTACAGGGACAGCATACAATGAGCAGTTCTTC. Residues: CASSSPFTGTAYNEQFF.